This TCR beta chain is from a study of regulatory T cells in long-lasting Graves disease (dated by TCRdb to the early 2020s). General notes on the study: Antithyroid drugs had been taken for less than 3 months by newly diagnosed Graves' disease patients. Peripheral blood TCR sequencing and RNA sequencing compared persistent Graves' disease patients with newly diagnosed Graves' disease patients. A total of 33 samples underwent TCR sequencing, from about 13 patients with persistent Graves' disease and approximately 20 patients with newly diagnosed Graves' disease. The study was registered as a clinical trial and conducted in China. Study-wide conclusions, independent of this receptor: Persistent Graves' disease patients showed lower TCR Shannon entropy and fewer highly expanded clones than newly diagnosed patients, suggesting clonal expansion. Because the primary lesion, thyroid tissue, could not be accessed, the study looked at peripheral blood alone. Patients with persistent disease shared more public clonotypes (around 2,500) than newly diagnosed patients did (around 1,000). The authors noted that the small sample size was a limitation that may lower accuracy. TRBV28, TRBJ1-2 and TRBJ2-5 were preferentially used in persistent disease, while TRBV20-1 and TRBJ2-1 were favored in newly diagnosed disease. Sequencing and analysis were limited to the TCR beta chain.

Library preparation employed multiplex PCR. TCRdb shows the sequencer as Illumina HiSeq 4000. CDR3 regions were amplified by Arm-PCR with iRepertoire HTBI primers to construct TCR beta libraries. Before sequencing, the PCR products went through gel purification. The published analysis was carried out like this. Gene usage analysis of CDR3 amino acid clonotypes used the 62 TRBV and 14 to 15 TRBJ segments found across samples. COPE and FqMerger were used to merge filtered high-quality paired reads into contigs. BLAST was used to align contigs to IMGT TRBV, TRBD and TRBJ reference genes, and CDR3 was defined according to IMGT. Any clonotype with a frequency above 0.1% was counted as a highly expanded clone. Shannon entropy was used to measure repertoire diversity, and the Gini coefficient was used to measure V-J evenness. A clonotype found in more than one individual was treated as public. TCRdb trimmed public reads at Q25 via fastp, called clones via MiXCR and kept in-frame beta chains. Every entry covers one CDR3 protein and lists the most common genes and DNA from its rows. The V and J calls shown here were made by TCRdb, not taken from the authors' results. This sample has approximately 470,000 distinct CDR3 sequences in its table, and roughly 15% of those were observed once. More than 10% of the sample rests with the top ten.

As encoded in the germline V gene, CDR1 is SGHRS while CDR2 is YFSETQ. The CDR3 goes from the cysteine to the phenylalanine over 15 residues. The only DNA kept is the CDR3, 45 bases in frame from the first base. V is cut back by 4 bases and J by 10 bases, with 11 bases in the junction unmatched. Worth noting for this clonotype: Its binding antigen is unknown. This may be a read error: a much more frequent sequence differs by one nucleotide.

This sample's time point label indicates: newly diagnosed GD, antithyroid drugs for less than 3 months. RNA was extracted from PBMCs in TRIzol for both TCR sequencing and RNA sequencing. Graves' disease was diagnosed according to American Thyroid Association guidelines. Patients for the study were recruited at an endocrinology department in Xi'an, China. Each patient gave around 9.2 milliliters of peripheral blood, collected in an EDTA anticoagulant tube. PBMCs were isolated by Ficoll Paque Plus density gradient separation without further T cell sorting. An Agilent 2100 Bioanalyzer and agarose gel were used to check RNA quality, and a NanoDrop 2000 was used to measure RNA concentration. These same records also appear under a second study, on T cells in Graves' hyperthyroidism and ophthalmopathy. As the second publication notes: A patient counted as having stable Graves' hyperthyroidism if no progression to ophthalmopathy occurred over 18 months of follow-up. Hyperthyroidism patients were newly diagnosed, with disease duration under 2 months, and aged 18 to 65 years. The study excluded patients with uncontrolled infections, other autoimmune diseases, pregnancy or lactation. Clinical symptoms, serum thyroxine and TRAb, thyroid ultrasound, and orbital computed tomography formed the basis for the diagnoses. The TCR CDR3 was subjected to a first round of RT-PCR using the HTBI primer set and the Qiagen OneStep RT-PCR kit. Most expanded thyroid clonotypes (frequency above 0.001) were also found in blood, which suggests that blood repertoires may mirror thyroid immune responses. In cross-validation, a model built on a 13 V-J signature told ophthalmopathy apart from stable hyperthyroidism with under 90% sensitivity and around 83% specificity, and in testing the same model reached 80%/75%. In validation, the model predicted progression to ophthalmopathy with 65% to 71% sensitivity and about 72% specificity, a median of around six months before onset. To identify distinguishing TCR V-J signatures, a discovery cohort of roughly 100 patients was used, comprising approximately 40 with Graves' ophthalmopathy and approximately 57 with stable Graves' hyperthyroidism. Prospective prediction of ophthalmopathy was tested in an independent validation cohort consisting of about 19 hyperthyroidism patients and 15 to 17 patients who later progressed to ophthalmopathy. The roughly 100 discovery patients were randomly split 7:3 into training and test sets. In addition, the study compared T-cell repertoires in thyroid tissue and in blood from five or six Graves' hyperthyroidism patients. Following sampling, methimazole starting at 30 mg daily was given to hyperthyroidism patients, and high-dose intravenous methylprednisolone was given to ophthalmopathy patients. Libraries were constructed in a second round of multiplex PCR, after which size selection and purification were performed. Paired-end sequencing of the libraries was performed with 100 bp reads on an Illumina HiSeq2000. SOAPnuke was used to process the raw data, removing reads that contained adapters or uncalled bases, had a mean Phred below 15, or lacked an exact match to the constant primer or identifier. High-quality paired reads were merged with COPE v1.2.5, and unique nucleotide sequences were defined as clonotypes. MiTCR v1.1 was used to align clonotypes to the IMGT TRBV, TRBD and TRBJ reference segments. The analysis included only V-J combinations with a frequency above 0.0001, which together covered 99% to 99.2% of the repertoires. A TCS score was defined as the ratio between F50 (clonal expansion) and ExV (chaos), using BLOSUM62-based TCRdist between CDR3 peptides within each V-J. Welch's t-statistics and random forest reduced 450 to 600 V-J features to 13, which were used in a naive Bayes classifier (R e1071). No statistical method was used to fix the sample size in advance, and group allocation was not hidden from the investigators. According to the paper, TCR Vbeta CDR3 sequencing was carried out on about 140 peripheral blood samples, which came from over 40 ophthalmopathy, fewer than 80 hyperthyroidism and roughly 17 progressor patients.

The sample was peripheral blood mononuclear cells (PBMCs), taken at new diagnosis, from a patient treated with antithyroid drugs. The source is a man aged 35 to 55 with Graves disease. Donor details come from another sample of the same person, matched by shared clones. The sequence is built from TRBV5-1 and TRBJ2-1; TRBD1 matches 10 bases in the middle. The base sequence is TGCGCCAGCAGCATGACCGGGACAGGGGTTTACGAGCAGTTCTTC. It codes for CASSMTGTGVYEQFF.